Listed here is a single T cell receptor beta chain. Antigen specificity is unknown. These data originate in a study of T cell responses to AZD1222 COVID-19 vaccine. Study observations and caveats: The number of AZD1222 recipients seropositive at baseline was only 6 or 7. The study found vaccine-associated CD4 TCRs spanning spike, dominant at 160-218 and 743-854.

V gave up 2 bases and J gave up 4 bases; unmatched junction bases: 8. Looked up from germline, CDR1 is PRHDT and CDR2 is FYEKMQ (reference sequence). The CDR3 length is 16 residues. Only in-frame clones appear in the TCRdb table, and some are missing; sequencing was by immunoSEQ multiplex PCR. The sample includes 70,000 or so clones, approximately 88% of them seen just once. This receptor was obtained from an adult in good health. This chain uses TRBV13 with TRBJ2-1, with TRBD2 matching 7 bases. Here the sequenced sample was peripheral blood, taken on day 0 of AZD1222 vaccination. Written as DNA, the CDR3 is TGTGCCAGCAGCTTATATACGCCGGGAGGATACAATGAGCAGTTCTTC. Translation gives CASSLYTPGGYNEQFF.